This TCR beta chain was sequenced for a study of T cell changes during pregnancy in multiple sclerosis. There are 14 residues in the CDR3. The junction had 3 bases not matched to a gene; V was cut back by 0 bases and J by 6 bases. Germline V gene lookup returns CDR1 LNHDA and CDR2 SQIVND (reference sequence). Clones were read by immunoSEQ multiplex PCR, and TCRdb kept only the in-frame ones, dropping some. The profile covers 45,000 to 55,000 clones, with about 90% appearing a single time and around 0.56% taken by the ten largest. The rearrangement joins TRBV19 to TRBJ2-5; 8 bases line up with TRBD1. Sequencing used CD4+ T cells from peripheral blood mononuclear cells, obtained after pregnancy. The receptor's source is a female donor with multiple sclerosis, enrolled in a pregnancy study. Here the CDR3 DNA reads TGTGCCAGTAGTATAGATCAGGGGGCGAAGACCCAGTACTTC. It yields the protein CASSIDQGAKTQYF. Looking up the rest from reference TRBV19 and TRBJ2-5 gives the full variable domain: DGGITQSPKYLFRKEGQNVTLSCEQNLNHDAMYWYRQDPGQGLRLIYYSQIVNDFQKGDIAEGYSVSREKKESFPLTVTSAQKNPTAFYLCASSIDQGAKTQYFGPGTRLLVL.